What follows is one TCR beta chain and its context. Its target is unknown. These data belong to a study of cytomegalovirus exposure and HLA in healthy donors. The PCR employed 60 Vbeta primers together with 13 Jbeta primers. TCRdb keeps only in-frame clones here, not all; method: immunoSEQ multiplex PCR. The sample includes approximately 140,000 clones, about 80% of them seen just once. General study points: Later examination showed HLA-associated TCR beta chains had greater clonal expansion than equally common others. The authors assumed roughly uniform sequencing depth across donors for presence/absence analyses. Cytomegalovirus-associated TCR beta chains were listed, numbering some 170.

This CDR3 contains 14 residues. This clonotype was obtained from a woman aged 40 to 55 in good health and CMV-seronegative. The chain uses TRBV21-1 and TRBJ2-7; the D call TRBD2 from the table was never checked on the DNA. TRBV21-1 is described as a pseudogene. Input material: PBMCs. The CDR3 spells CASSGGGLADEQYF. The CDR3 DNA sequence: TGTGCCAGCAGCGGGGGGGGACTAGCGGACGAGCAGTACTTC.